This TCR beta chain was obtained from a study of blood T cell repertoires in COVID-19. Study-wide context: The United States, Italy and Spain were the sources of the acute and convalescent COVID-19 samples. The cDNA or gDNA used as material had been derived from T cells, B-cell-depleted T cells, or PBMCs.

Per the original data handling: Reference gene primer amplification gave nucleated cell count estimates. Profiled with immunoSEQ multiplex PCR; TCRdb holds only in-frame clones, not every one. V, J and clone size are those of that table, while D and trimming were read from the DNA. The sample comprises some 190,000 clones, around four fifths of which are singletons, and 15% to 20% rests with the top ten. Trimming removed 7 bases at V and 4 bases at J, with 22 bases between. The CDR3 extends over 16 amino acids. Germline CDR1 and CDR2: MNHEY and SMNVEV (reference sequence). The sequenced material came from peripheral blood. The receptor was isolated from a human donor in a cohort sampled during active COVID-19. The chain has TRBV27 and TRBJ2-5, with a possible D match to TRBD2 (7 bases). The CDR3 sequence: CASKGGSSGRGETQYF. The CDR3 DNA reads TGTGCCAGCAAGGGGGGGAGTTCCGGCCGTGGAGAGACCCAGTACTTC.